This TCR beta chain was sequenced in a study of naive and memory T cell subsets. Four PCR rounds used nested alpha and beta constant region primers plus the SP2 primer. TCRdb reprocessed the 5' RACE reads via MiXCR and lists one record per CDR3 protein. The data hold approximately 58,000 distinct CDR3 sequences, with 7.2% observed a single time. This clonotype came up a few times. The library had UMIs added by 3' ligation of an oligonucleotide to TCR cDNA. The CDR3 runs 15 residues. Deletions cut 0 bases from V and 1 base from J, with 8 bases between. Germline loops: CDR1 SGHRS, CDR2 YFSETQ. This receptor was obtained from a male donor in good health. The chain couples TRBV5-1 to TRBJ1-5; D is undetermined. CDR3 sequence: CASSLEGFSNQPQHF. CDR3 DNA: TGCGCCAGCAGCTTGGAAGGTTTCAGCAATCAGCCCCAGCATTTT.